Sequencing of this T cell receptor beta chain was carried out in a study of regulatory and conventional T cells in RAG deficiency. The sorted conventional CD4+ T cells were CD25-low and CD127-high, with genomic DNA sequenced. Some clones are missing from TCRdb's copy, which holds only in-frame ones; the method was immunoSEQ multiplex PCR. The sample records about 30,000 clones, 90% to 97% being singletons. The CDR3 is made up of 13 amino acids. Germline-derived CDR1 and CDR2 are SGHAT and FQNNGV. V shed 8 bases and J shed 1 base, with 12 bases lying between them. These data are also associated with another study on regulatory T cells. That paper states: The primer mix had 52 TRBV and 13 TRBJ primers. Skewed V and J usage and few unique V-J pairs marked patient repertoires, most in Tregs.

This TCR came from a human donor in good health. Sequencing input: CD25- CD4+ T cells sorted from blood. The chain recombines TRBV11-2 with TRBJ2-7, with D perhaps matching TRBD1 (6 bases). The CDR3 DNA follows: TGTGCCAGCCGTCAACAGGGTTCCTACGAGCAGTACTTC. Amino acid sequence: CASRQQGSYEQYF.